These 19 T cell receptor beta chains originate from one sample sequenced in a study of CD8 T cells in Susac syndrome. Reverse transcription of about 0.5 to 1 ug RNA used random hexamers. TCRdb processed the immunoSEQ multiplex PCR reads anew with MiXCR; each CDR3 protein has one entry. The sample holds approximately 120,000 distinct CDR3 sequences; about 96% are singletons and the top ten take under 0.1%. Sequencing input: CD4+ T cells from PBMCs. The receptors derive from a human donor in good health.

This clonotype was counted once. In DNA form, the CDR3 reads TGTGCCACCCGGGCAGGGGGCATAACCGGGGAGCTGTTTTTT. Its protein is CATRAGGITGELFF. V usage is TRBV2 and J usage is TRBJ2-2; TRBD1 agrees at 8 bases. This CDR3 region has 14 residues. Germline V gives CDR1 SNHLY, CDR2 FYNNEI. V trimming: 10 bases; J trimming: 5 bases; junction bases outside the gene matches: 9.

The rearrangement joins TRBV2 to TRBJ2-2; TRBD2 matches at 7 bases. From germline, CDR1 is SNHLY and CDR2 FYNNEI. Trimming removed 4 bases from V and 7 bases from J; junction bases left unmatched: 9. This CDR3 comprises 15 residues. CDR3 residues: CASSVGRAWDGELFF. CDR3 in DNA: TGTGCCAGCAGTGTTGGGAGGGCCTGGGACGGGGAGCTGTTTTTT.

This clonotype appeared once. The CDR3 loop reads CASSYSGVTGELFF. The CDR3 DNA is TGTGCCAGCAGTTATTCAGGGGTCACCGGGGAGCTGTTTTTT. V usage is TRBV6-6 and J usage is TRBJ2-2; a possible D gene is TRBD1 (6 bases). V shed 3 bases and J shed 4 bases, with 9 bases lying between them. Germline assignment: CDR1 MNHNY and CDR2 SVGAGI (reference sequence). CDR3 length equals 14 residues.

This chain connects TRBV19 to TRBJ1-1, with no clear D. Germline V gene data show CDR1 as LNHDA and CDR2 as SQIVND (reference sequence). V was clipped by 3 bases and J by 6 bases, with 14 bases between them. There are 14 residues in the CDR3. The CDR3 loop is CASSIGVALPEAFF. The CDR3 DNA follows: TGTGCCAGTAGTATTGGAGTGGCCTTACCTGAAGCTTTCTTT.

This chain links TRBV6-2 or TRBV6-3 with TRBJ2-1; 11 bases are a match to TRBD2. This CDR3 contains 15 residues. Trimming removed 2 bases from V and 9 bases from J; junction bases left unmatched: 6. Germline V gives CDR1 MNHEY, CDR2 SVGEGT. The CDR3 loop reads CASSYEPSGRTEQFF. The DNA for the CDR3 is TGTGCCAGCAGTTACGAGCCTAGCGGGAGGACTGAGCAGTTCTTC.

This chain connects TRBV11-2 to TRBJ2-7, with D unclear. The CDR3 length is 14 residues. The V end was cut by 5 bases, the J end by 3 bases, with 14 bases between. Germline CDR1 is SGHAT and CDR2 is FQNNGV. The DNA for the CDR3 is TGTGCCAGCAGCCACGATATCGGGTACTACGAGCAGTACTTC. Its translation is CASSHDIGYYEQYF.

This chain uses TRBV5-4 with TRBJ2-3; either TRBD1 or TRBD2 may fit D (5 bases each). Germline assignment: CDR1 SGHNT and CDR2 YYREEE (reference sequence). Trimming left V 6 bases short and J 0 bases short, with 17 bases between. The CDR3 runs to 16 residues. CDR3 residues: CASTKRTGGSTDTQYF. CDR3 sequence (DNA): TGTGCCAGCACCAAACGAACTGGGGGTAGCACAGATACGCAGTATTTT.

The gene calls are TRBV24-1 and TRBJ2-7; D remains unclear. The CDR3 covers 14 residues. The germline gives CDR1 KGHDR, CDR2 SFDVKD. V shed 3 bases and J shed 2 bases, with 10 bases lying between them. DNA for the CDR3: TGTGCCACCAGTGATCGGAGTAGGCCCTACGAGCAGTACTTC. Translation gives CATSDRSRPYEQYF.

The rearrangement links TRBV20-1 to TRBJ2-5; 9 bases are a match to TRBD2. V lost 3 bases, J lost 2 bases, and 4 bases stayed unmatched. Germline CDR1 DFQATT, CDR2 SNEGSKA (reference sequence). The length of the CDR3 is 14 residues. CDR3 DNA sequence: TGCAGTGCTAGCGCGGGGGGGCGACAAGAGACCCAGTACTTC. This gives the protein CSASAGGRQETQYF.

The rearrangement uses TRBV6-6 and TRBJ1-2, with D unclear. This CDR3 has 12 residues. V lost 5 bases and J 9 bases, leaving 13 bases between the germline ends. The germline gives CDR1 MNHNY, CDR2 SVGAGI (reference sequence). The chain's CDR3 is CASSELNRSYTF. CDR3 nucleotide sequence: TGTGCCAGCAGTGAGCTTAATAGGAGCTACACCTTC.

The chain is built from TRBV29-1 and TRBJ2-7, with D perhaps being TRBD1 or TRBD2 (5 bases each). Between the trimmed V and J ends, which lost 5 bases and 1 base, there was a span of 18 bases. Germline V gene lookup returns CDR1 SQVTM and CDR2 ANQGSEA. The CDR3 length is 15 residues. The CDR3 spells CSVMGRTRRSYEQYF. As DNA, the CDR3 is TGCAGCGTTATGGGACGAACAAGACGATCCTACGAGCAGTACTTC.

The gene calls are TRBV20-1 and TRBJ2-5; D may match TRBD1 or TRBD2 (5 bases each). The V end was cut by 4 bases, the J end by 5 bases, with 17 bases between. CDR1 and CDR2 from the germline V gene are DFQATT and SNEGSKA (reference sequence). The CDR3 covers 14 residues. This chain's CDR3 is CSANPGPITETQYF. CDR3 bases: TGCAGTGCTAACCCGGGACCCATCACGGAGACCCAGTACTTC.

The chain employs TRBV10-3 and TRBJ1-2, with TRBD1 identical over 9 bases. V trimming: 6 bases; J trimming: 4 bases; junction bases outside the gene matches: 12. Germline CDR1 and CDR2: ENHRY and SYGVKD. This CDR3 is built from 16 residues. The CDR3 nucleotides are TGTGCCATCAGGGCTACCGGGACAGGGAAAGGCTATGGCTACACCTTC. Translating it yields CAIRATGTGKGYGYTF.

This chain connects TRBV12-3 or TRBV12-4 to TRBJ1-1; TRBD1 matches 9 bases. The CDR3 runs to 15 residues. Trimming cost V 5 bases and J 1 base; bases outside gene matches: 5. The CDR3 DNA reads TGTGCCAGCAGTCTACAGGGGGCCGGGAACACTGAAGCTTTCTTT. Protein: CASSLQGAGNTEAFF.

This chain connects TRBV5-6 to TRBJ2-3, with TRBD1 as a possible D gene (6 bases). Germline CDR1 reads SGHDT; CDR2 reads YYEEEE. Trimming took 4 bases from V and 4 from J, leaving 19 bases between them. This CDR3 spans 16 amino acids. The CDR3 protein is CASSANRAFVPDTQYF. The CDR3 coding sequence is TGTGCCAGCAGCGCCAACAGGGCGTTCGTGCCAGATACGCAGTATTTT.

This chain joins TRBV6-5 and TRBJ1-3, with a tentative D call TRBD1 (6 bases). Germline V lookup: CDR1 MNHEY, CDR2 SVGAGI. The V and J ends lost 0 bases and 5 bases respectively, with 14 bases between them. The CDR3 covers 16 residues. CDR3 region: CASSYSSQGYRNTIYF. In nucleotides, the CDR3 is TGTGCCAGCAGTTACTCGTCTCAGGGGTATAGAAACACCATATATTTT.

This chain joins TRBV7-3 and TRBJ1-1; D is possibly TRBD1 (5 bases). V was trimmed by 2 bases and J by 2 bases, leaving 9 bases between them. There are 14 residues in the CDR3. The germline V gene has CDR1 SGHTA and CDR2 FQGTGA. In DNA, the CDR3 is TGTGCCAGCAGCTTATCCAGGGCAAACACTGAAGCTTTCTTT. This gives the protein CASSLSRANTEAFF.

J is TRBJ2-7 and V is TRBV15, with 7 nucleotides matching TRBD2. Germline values: CDR1 LNHNV, CDR2 YYDKDF (reference sequence). CDR3 size: 14 residues. The ends lost 1 base at V and 3 bases at J; junction bases unmatched: 3. The CDR3 region is CATSRVQRGYEQYF. CDR3 DNA: TGTGCCACCAGCAGAGTCCAGCGGGGCTACGAGCAGTACTTC.

The chain's CDR3 is CASSPSPGPRWGYTF. DNA for the CDR3: TGTGCCAGCAGCCCAAGCCCGGGCCCCAGGTGGGGCTACACCTTC. The rearrangement joins TRBV9 to TRBJ1-2; D not certain. There are 15 residues in the CDR3. The V and J ends lost 4 bases and 8 bases respectively, with 21 bases between them. From germline, CDR1 is SGDLS and CDR2 YYNGEE. The complete variable domain, with remaining parts taken from reference TRBV9 and TRBJ1-2, reads DSGVTQTPKHLITATGQRVTLRCSPRSGDLSVYWYQQSLDQGLQFLIQYYNGEERAKGNILERFSAQQFPDLHSELNLSSLELGDSALYFCASSPSPGPRWGYTFGSGTRLTVV.